These 21 T cell receptor beta chains originate from one sample sequenced in a study of shared clonotypes between healthy human individuals. CD45RO negativity and positive selection for CCR7 defined naive CD8 cells, a population that excluded terminally differentiated effector memory CD45RA+ cells. Sequencing was performed with immunoSEQ multiplex PCR; in TCRdb, only in-frame clones are kept and a portion is missing. In the table there are about 870,000 clones, about 92% of which are singletons. Sequenced input: naive CD8+ T cells sorted from blood. These receptors all stem from a man aged 30 to 45 in good health.

V and J are TRBV29-1 and TRBJ2-1; D is perhaps TRBD1 (6 bases). Per germline, CDR1 SQVTM and CDR2 ANQGSEA. The V gene lost 5 bases and the J gene lost 8 bases, with 10 bases spanning the gap. The CDR3 is 11 residues long. The CDR3 sequence is CSVQTGYEQFF. The CDR3 DNA reads TGCAGCGTTCAAACAGGGTATGAGCAGTTCTTC.

The chain is built from TRBV7-9 and TRBJ2-2; 7 nucleotides align to TRBD2. There are 17 residues in the CDR3. CDR1 and CDR2 (germline): SEHNR, FQNEAQ (reference sequence). V was clipped by 6 bases and J by 6 bases; unmatched bases: 16. Written as DNA, the CDR3 is TGTGCCAGCAGTCGTCCCCGAACTAGCGCGACCTCCGGGGAGCTGTTTTTT. This sequence encodes CASSRPRTSATSGELFF.

This clone occurred a few times. J is TRBJ2-4 and V is TRBV5-4; D could derive from TRBD1 or TRBD2 (5 bases each). The CDR3 is made up of 12 amino acids. Germline V gene lookup returns CDR1 SGHNT and CDR2 YYREEE (reference sequence). V was trimmed by 4 bases and J by 8 bases, leaving 10 bases between them. The chain's CDR3 is CASSPGPHIQYF. CDR3 coding DNA: TGTGCCAGCAGCCCGGGACCTCACATTCAGTACTTC.

The CDR3 reads CASSFLGQETQYF. CDR3 in DNA: TGTGCCAGCAGTTTCTTGGGACAAGAGACCCAGTACTTC. V and J are TRBV27 and TRBJ2-5; D remains ambiguous. This CDR3 region has 13 residues. The ends were cut back, 3 bases at V and 2 bases at J, with 7 bases in the middle. CDR1 and CDR2 (germline): MNHEY, SMNVEV (reference sequence).

The J gene is TRBJ2-7, the V gene TRBV28; D is unresolved. CDR1 and CDR2 (germline): MDHEN, SYDVKM. V was shortened by 5 bases and J by 0 bases, with 17 bases between the two germline ends. The CDR3 loop spans 16 amino acids. CDR3 region: CASSPPTVSASYEQYF. In DNA form, the CDR3 reads TGTGCCAGCAGTCCTCCAACAGTTTCGGCCTCCTACGAGCAGTACTTC. Full variable domain (rest looked up from reference TRBV28 and TRBJ2-7): DVKVTQSSRYLVKRTGEKVFLECVQDMDHENMFWYRQDPGLGLRLIYFSYDVKMKEKGDIPEGYSVSREKKERFSLILESASTNQTSMYLCASSPPTVSASYEQYFGPGTRLTVT.

This chain joins TRBV21-1 and TRBJ2-3. TRBV21-1 constitutes a pseudogene. CDR3 size: 15 residues. The chain's CDR3 is CASSNSLGSTDTQYF. The CDR3 nucleotides read TGTGCCAGCAGCAATAGTCTGGGGAGCACAGATACGCAGTATTTT.

This chain joins TRBV7-9 and TRBJ1-3; the D is unclear. CDR3 length: 16 amino acids. From germline, CDR1 is SEHNR and CDR2 FQNEAQ (reference sequence). V was cut by 5 bases and J by 2 bases, with 16 bases left in between. CDR3 bases: TGTGCCAGCAGCCCTGCCAACGGCGGAACTGGAAACACCATATATTTT. This gives the protein CASSPANGGTGNTIYF.

The gene calls are TRBV28 and TRBJ2-1; 8 positions match TRBD2. The germline CDR1 and CDR2 sequences are MDHEN and SYDVKM. CDR3 size: 19 residues. Trimming at V came to 2 bases and at J to 0 bases, leaving 12 bases not matched to a gene. In nucleotides, the CDR3 is TGTGCCAGCAGTTTAAACAGGGTGGCTAGCGGGCACTCCTACAATGAGCAGTTCTTC. This gives the protein CASSLNRVASGHSYNEQFF.

The CDR3 nucleotides read TGTGCCAGCAGCCACATCGGACAGGGTGGATCTGGGGCCAACGTCCTGACTTTC. Translation: CASSHIGQGGSGANVLTF. The rearrangement uses TRBV14 and TRBJ2-6; TRBD1 matches at 8 bases. The CDR3 runs 18 residues. V lost 3 bases to trimming and J lost 1 base; unmatched junction nucleotides: 8. Germline V gene lookup returns CDR1 SGHDN and CDR2 FVKESK.

The chain employs TRBV7-9 and TRBJ2-7; the D gene could be TRBD1 or TRBD2 (5 bases each). Trimming took off 5 bases at V and 3 bases at J, with 17 bases between the two ends. Germline lookup yields CDR1 SEHNR and CDR2 FQNEAQ (reference sequence). CDR3 length equals 15 residues. CDR3 amino acids: CASSPPPGTLYEQYF. The DNA of the CDR3 is TGTGCCAGCAGCCCCCCGCCAGGGACCCTCTACGAGCAGTACTTC.

The rearrangement uses TRBV1 and TRBJ2-2. TRBV1 is a pseudogene segment. CDR3 length: 19 residues. The CDR3 loop is CTSIPPSTGTKGDTGELFF. The CDR3 DNA reads TGCACCAGCATTCCCCCCTCGACAGGGACTAAAGGGGACACCGGGGAGCTGTTTTTT.

The J gene is TRBJ1-1, the V gene TRBV2, with TRBD1 as a possible D gene (6 bases). Germline loops: CDR1 SNHLY, CDR2 FYNNEI. Trimming cost V 11 bases and J 1 base, with 11 bases left between them. The CDR3 sequence is 12 residues long. The DNA for the CDR3 is TGTGCCTTGGACAGAGAGAACACTGAAGCTTTCTTT. Amino acid sequence: CALDRENTEAFF. The whole variable domain, remainder taken from reference TRBV2 and TRBJ1-1, is EPEVTQTPSHQVTQMGQEVILRCVPISNHLYFYWYRQILGQKVEFLVSFYNNEISEKSEIFDDQFSVERPDGSNFTLKIRSTKLEDSAMYFCALDRENTEAFFGQGTRLTVV.

The V gene is TRBV7-9, the J gene TRBJ2-1; the D gene is possibly TRBD2 (5 bases). Germline values: CDR1 SEHNR, CDR2 FQNEAQ (reference sequence). This CDR3 spans 14 amino acids. Trimming shortened V by 4 bases and J by 5 bases, and 12 bases separated the two germline ends. The chain's CDR3 is CASSSDYTNNEQFF. CDR3 DNA sequence: TGTGCCAGCAGCTCCGACTACACTAACAATGAGCAGTTCTTC.

The J gene is TRBJ2-1, the V gene TRBV7-2, with TRBD2 as a possible D gene (5 bases). Germline V CDR1 and CDR2: SGHTA, FQGNSA. Trimming took off 5 bases at V and 1 base at J, with 6 bases between the two ends. There are 13 residues in the CDR3. The CDR3 loop reads CASSGLSYNEQFF. The CDR3 DNA reads TGTGCCAGCAGCGGACTGTCCTACAATGAGCAGTTCTTC.

The chain joins TRBV5-1 to TRBJ2-1, with D possibly TRBD2 on 5 matching bases. V shed 6 bases and J shed 9 bases, with 16 bases lying between them. The CDR3 contains 13 residues. Germline CDR1 reads SGHRS; CDR2 reads YFSETQ. CDR3 bases: TGCGCCAGCACCTCCGGGGTAGAGGGTGAGCAGTTCTTC. Translating it yields CASTSGVEGEQFF. The variable domain in full, completed from reference TRBV5-1 and TRBJ2-1, reads KAGVTQTPRYLIKTRGQQVTLSCSPISGHRSVSWYQQTPGQGLQFLFEYFSETQRNKGNFPGRFSGRQFSNSRSEMNVSTLELGDSALYLCASTSGVEGEQFFGPGTRLTVL.

The gene calls are TRBV27 and TRBJ2-3, with D hard to call. The germline gives CDR1 MNHEY, CDR2 SMNVEV (reference sequence). The CDR3 has 14 amino acids. Trimming left V 5 bases short and J 2 bases short, with 11 bases between. CDR3 amino acids: CASSPLVDTDTQYF. The CDR3 region has the DNA TGTGCCAGCAGTCCCTTAGTAGACACAGATACGCAGTATTTT.

The sample holds a few counts of this clone. The CDR3 here is CASSLLGTGELFF. The CDR3 nucleotides read TGTGCCAGCAGCTTACTAGGGACCGGGGAGCTGTTTTTT. This sequence joins TRBV7-3 and TRBJ2-2; D unclear. CDR3 size: 13 residues. Per germline, CDR1 SGHTA and CDR2 FQGTGA. V dropped 2 bases and J dropped 5 bases, with 6 bases sitting between them.

This chain joins TRBV10-1 and TRBJ2-2; 8 bases align to TRBD2. The ends lost 7 bases at V and 3 bases at J; junction bases unmatched: 4. CDR1 and CDR2 from the germline V gene are WNHNN and SYGVQD (reference sequence). The CDR3 is made up of 14 amino acids. The CDR3 is CASTPGGYTGELFF. Here the CDR3 DNA reads TGCGCCAGCACGCCGGGAGGGTACACCGGGGAGCTGTTTTTT.

The V gene is TRBV7-9, the J gene TRBJ2-2; D gene uncertain. CDR3 length: 16 residues. The V gene's germline CDR1 is SEHNR and CDR2 FQNEAQ (reference sequence). Between the trimmed V and J ends, which lost 4 bases and 2 bases, there was a span of 14 bases. CDR3 sequence (DNA): TGTGCCAGCAGCTCCTCGATCGGCCTAAACACCGGGGAGCTGTTTTTT. This encodes CASSSSIGLNTGELFF. Variable domain in full (rest from reference TRBV7-9 and TRBJ2-2): DTGVSQNPRHKITKRGQNVTFRCDPISEHNRLYWYRQTLGQGPEFLTYFQNEAQLEKSRLLSDRFSAERPKGSFSTLEIQRTEQGDSAMYLCASSSSIGLNTGELFFGEGSRLTVL.

The rearrangement joins TRBV29-1 to TRBJ2-7; 10 bases align to TRBD1. The CDR3 has 20 residues. Losses at the gene ends were 4 bases for V and 3 bases for J; bases not matched to a gene: 24. From germline, CDR1 is SQVTM and CDR2 ANQGSEA. The CDR3 reads CSVVSVGGTGVPLVDYEQYF. The DNA for the CDR3 is TGCAGCGTTGTTTCTGTTGGGGGGACAGGGGTTCCACTGGTAGACTACGAGCAGTACTTC.

This clone was seen just once. V gene TRBV19 combines with J gene TRBJ2-1, with a weak D call TRBD1 (5 bases). The V gene's germline CDR1 is LNHDA and CDR2 SQIVND (reference sequence). This CDR3 is built from 14 residues. V was clipped by 5 bases and J by 3 bases, with 11 bases between them. The CDR3 loop is CASSWQDNYNEQFF. CDR3 DNA: TGTGCCAGTAGTTGGCAGGACAACTACAATGAGCAGTTCTTC. Full variable domain (remainder filled in from reference TRBV19 and TRBJ2-1): DGGITQSPKYLFRKEGQNVTLSCEQNLNHDAMYWYRQDPGQGLRLIYYSQIVNDFQKGDIAEGYSVSREKKESFPLTVTSAQKNPTAFYLCASSWQDNYNEQFFGPGTRLTVL.